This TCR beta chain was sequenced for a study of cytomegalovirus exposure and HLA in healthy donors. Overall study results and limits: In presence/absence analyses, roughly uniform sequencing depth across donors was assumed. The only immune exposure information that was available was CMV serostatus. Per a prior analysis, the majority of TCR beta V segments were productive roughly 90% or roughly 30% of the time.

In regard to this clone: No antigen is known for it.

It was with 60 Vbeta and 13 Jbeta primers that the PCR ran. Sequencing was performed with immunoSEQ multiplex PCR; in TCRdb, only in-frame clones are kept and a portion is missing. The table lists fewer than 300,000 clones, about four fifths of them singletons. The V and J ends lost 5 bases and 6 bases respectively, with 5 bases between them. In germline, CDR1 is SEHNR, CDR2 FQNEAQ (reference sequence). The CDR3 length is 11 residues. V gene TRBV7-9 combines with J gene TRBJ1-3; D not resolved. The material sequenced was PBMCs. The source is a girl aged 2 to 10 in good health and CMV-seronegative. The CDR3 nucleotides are TGTGCCAGCAGCCTTAAAAACACCATATATTTT. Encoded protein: CASSLKNTIYF.